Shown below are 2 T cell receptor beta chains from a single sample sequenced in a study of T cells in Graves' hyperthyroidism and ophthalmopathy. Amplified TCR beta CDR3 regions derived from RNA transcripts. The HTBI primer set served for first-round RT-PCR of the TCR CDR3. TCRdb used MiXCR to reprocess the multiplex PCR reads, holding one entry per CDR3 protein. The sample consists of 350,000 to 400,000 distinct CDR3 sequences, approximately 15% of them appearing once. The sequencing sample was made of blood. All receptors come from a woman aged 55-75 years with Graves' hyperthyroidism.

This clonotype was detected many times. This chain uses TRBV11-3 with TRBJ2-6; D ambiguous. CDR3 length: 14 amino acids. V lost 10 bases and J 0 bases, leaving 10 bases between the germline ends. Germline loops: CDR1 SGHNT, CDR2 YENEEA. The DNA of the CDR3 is TGTGCCATCTGGGCAGCCTCTGGGGCCAACGTCCTGACTTTC. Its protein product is CAIWAASGANVLTF.

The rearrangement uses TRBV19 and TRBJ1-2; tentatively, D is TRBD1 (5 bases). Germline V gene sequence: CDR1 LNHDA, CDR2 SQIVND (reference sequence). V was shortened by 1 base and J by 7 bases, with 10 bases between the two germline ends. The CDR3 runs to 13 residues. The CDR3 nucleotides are TGTGCCAGTAGTATAGTCGGGGGGTCTGGCTACACCTTC. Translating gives CASSIVGGSGYTF.